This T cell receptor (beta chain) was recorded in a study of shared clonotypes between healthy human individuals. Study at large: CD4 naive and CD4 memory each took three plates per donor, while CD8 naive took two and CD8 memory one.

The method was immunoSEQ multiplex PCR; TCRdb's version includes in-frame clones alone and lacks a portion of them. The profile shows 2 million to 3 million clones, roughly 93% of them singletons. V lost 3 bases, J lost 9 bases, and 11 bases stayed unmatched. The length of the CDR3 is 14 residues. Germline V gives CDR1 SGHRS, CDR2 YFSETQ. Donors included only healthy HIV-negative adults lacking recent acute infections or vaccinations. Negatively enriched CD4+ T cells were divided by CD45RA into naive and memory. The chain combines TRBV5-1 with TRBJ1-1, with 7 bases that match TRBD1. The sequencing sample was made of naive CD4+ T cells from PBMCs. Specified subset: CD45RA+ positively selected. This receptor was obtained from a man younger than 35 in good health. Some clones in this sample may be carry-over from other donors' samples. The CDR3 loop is CASSSGQAASQAFF. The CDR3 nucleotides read TGCGCCAGCAGCTCTGGACAGGCAGCCTCCCAAGCTTTCTTT.